The following is a TCR beta chain sequence with its context. Its antigen is as yet unknown. A multiplex PCR was run with 60 Vbeta primers and 13 Jbeta primers. Generated by immunoSEQ multiplex PCR, the TCRdb table keeps only in-frame clones and is missing some. In the table there are about 190,000 clones, about 77% of which are singletons. This entry belongs to a study of cytomegalovirus exposure and HLA in healthy donors. Points from the study as a whole: TCR beta V- and J-gene trimming was later associated with a missense DCLRE1C variant. Only CMV serostatus was available as immune exposure information.

The sample taken for sequencing was PBMCs. The source of this sequence is a woman in her thirties in good health and CMV-seropositive.

The DNA for the CDR3 is TGCGCCAGCAGCCCACTAGGTATAGATACGCAGTATTTT. Amino acid sequence: CASSPLGIDTQYF. This chain uses TRBV5-1 with TRBJ2-3, with a possible D match to TRBD2 (5 bases). Between the trimmed V and J ends, which lost 4 bases and 5 bases, there was a span of 11 bases. The CDR3 extends over 13 amino acids. The V gene's germline CDR1 is SGHRS and CDR2 YFSETQ.